A single sample is the source of the 31 T cell receptor beta chains below, sequenced in a study of T cells in tumors after PD-1 blockade. Sequencing was performed with immunoSEQ multiplex PCR; in TCRdb, only in-frame clones are kept and a portion is missing. The table has a few thousand clones, around 70% seen once; the top ten hold around 32%. Here the sequenced sample was tumor tissue, taken before anti-PD-1 treatment. These receptors came from a human donor with cutaneous squamous cell carcinoma.

The rearrangement joins TRBV7-2 to TRBJ2-3, with unresolved D. Germline CDR1 is SGHTA and CDR2 is FQGNSA. CDR3 length equals 14 residues. V lost 4 bases and J 0 bases, leaving 8 bases between the germline ends. The CDR3 bases are TGTGCCAGCAGCTCCCAGAGTAGCACAGATACGCAGTATTTT. It codes for CASSSQSSTDTQYF.

This chain connects TRBV6-5 to TRBJ1-6, with a tentative D call TRBD1 (6 bases). Trimming pared 7 bases from V and 4 bases from J, leaving 14 bases between. Germline V gives CDR1 MNHEY, CDR2 SVGAGI. This CDR3 contains 15 residues. CDR3 sequence reads: CASNQEGVYNSPLHF. CDR3 nucleotide sequence: TGTGCCAGCAATCAGGAGGGGGTTTATAATTCACCCCTCCACTTT.

The chain employs TRBV12-3 or TRBV12-4 and TRBJ1-2; perhaps TRBD1 as D (5 bases). This CDR3 has 13 residues. The germline V and J ends were trimmed by 3 bases and 3 bases, with 8 bases remaining between them. CDR3 loop: CASSFGRDYGYTF. CDR3 DNA sequence: TGTGCCAGCAGTTTTGGCAGGGACTATGGCTACACCTTC.

This clone was counted only a few times. The chain is built from TRBV6-1 and TRBJ1-3; a possible D gene is TRBD1 (5 bases). CDR1 and CDR2 from the germline V gene are MNHNS and SASEGT. CDR3 length: 18 residues. V shed 0 bases and J shed 0 bases, with 15 bases lying between them. The CDR3 sequence is CASSEARGRVNSGNTIYF. CDR3 DNA: TGTGCCAGCAGTGAAGCGCGGGGCAGGGTTAACTCTGGAAACACCATATATTTT.

This sequence joins TRBV10-1 and TRBJ2-7; 7 nucleotides match TRBD1. The CDR3 loop spans 15 amino acids. The V segment lost 1 base and the J segment 2 bases; nucleotides outside the gene matches: 5. Germline CDR1 reads WNHNN; CDR2 reads SYGVQD (reference sequence). CDR3 coding DNA: TGCGCCAGCAGTGAGTTCGTAGGGACAGCCTACGAGCAGTACTTC. This codes for CASSEFVGTAYEQYF.

The J gene is TRBJ2-7, the V gene TRBV30, with 12 bases matching TRBD1. The V gene end was trimmed by 3 bases and the J gene end by 4 bases; junction bases not matched to a gene: 4. In germline, CDR1 is GTSNPN, CDR2 SVGIG (reference sequence). The CDR3 consists of 14 residues. The CDR3 here is CAWSSGQGAYEQYF. The CDR3 bases are TGTGCCTGGAGCTCGGGACAGGGGGCGTACGAGCAGTACTTC.

This clone is deemed medium-sized. The chain recombines TRBV9 with TRBJ2-1; D possibly corresponds to TRBD2 (7 bases). CDR1 SGDLS and CDR2 YYNGEE come from the germline V gene. The CDR3 sequence is 16 residues long. V was clipped by 5 bases and J by 6 bases, with 21 bases between them. CDR3 coding DNA: TGTGCCAGCAGTTTAGACGGGGGGCCAAGAGTCAATGAGCAGTTCTTC. Encoded protein: CASSLDGGPRVNEQFF.

This clone was picked up a small number of times. V is TRBV9 and J is TRBJ2-5; D is ambiguous. The CDR3 has 11 amino acids. Trimming shortened V by 4 bases and J by 5 bases, and 6 bases separated the two germline ends. The V gene's germline CDR1 is SGDLS and CDR2 YYNGEE. This CDR3 reads CASSQGETQYF. CDR3 coding DNA: TGTGCCAGCAGCCAAGGCGAGACCCAGTACTTC.

V and J are TRBV3-1 (or the pseudogene TRBV3-2) and TRBJ2-1; 10 bases match TRBD2. Germline lookup yields CDR1 LGHDT and CDR2 YNNKEL (reference sequence). Trimming took 0 bases from V and 4 from J; bases not matched to a gene: 9. This CDR3 is built from 18 residues. The CDR3 loop reads CASSQDTIAGGKYNEQFF. Written as DNA, the CDR3 is TGTGCCAGCAGCCAAGATACTATAGCGGGGGGAAAGTACAATGAGCAGTTCTTC.

Only a few counts were recorded for this clone. Here the CDR3 reads CASSLDRRPQRGYTF. CDR3 nucleotide sequence: TGTGCCAGCAGCTTGGATAGAAGACCTCAGAGGGGCTACACCTTC. The rearrangement uses TRBV5-5 and TRBJ1-2; no clear D. Per the germline V gene, CDR1 is SGHKS and CDR2 is YYEKEE (reference sequence). The length of the CDR3 is 15 residues. Trimming took off 0 bases at V and 8 bases at J, with 17 bases between the two ends.

The J gene is TRBJ2-2, the V gene TRBV3-1 (or the pseudogene TRBV3-2), with D hard to call. V was cut by 2 bases and J by 6 bases, with 7 bases left in between. Germline CDR1 reads LGHDT; CDR2 reads YNNKEL (reference sequence). This CDR3 is built from 13 residues. The CDR3 DNA reads as TGTGCCAGCAGCCAAAGGGAAGCCGGGGAGCTGTTTTTT. It is translated as CASSQREAGELFF.

This clone has more than one count but fewer than ten. The V and J genes are TRBV5-6 and TRBJ2-2; D is perhaps TRBD2 (6 bases). The CDR3 length is 16 residues. Germline CDR1 is SGHDT and CDR2 is YYEEEE. V was clipped by 3 bases and J by 0 bases, with 12 bases between them. For the CDR3, the DNA is TGTGCCAGCAGCTCGGGACTGGGATCGAACACCGGGGAGCTGTTTTTT. It is translated as CASSSGLGSNTGELFF.

The rearrangement uses TRBV28 and TRBJ2-2; 10 bases fit TRBD2. CDR3 length equals 18 residues. Trimming took 6 bases from V and 1 from J; bases not matched to a gene: 11. CDR1 is MDHEN and CDR2 is SYDVKM in the germline V gene. The CDR3 bases are TGTGCCAGCAGCCCCCCTAGCGGGGGACAAAGGAACACCGGGGAGCTGTTTTTT. It translates to CASSPPSGGQRNTGELFF.

This chain joins TRBV5-1 and TRBJ2-2; no clear D gene. Germline assignment: CDR1 SGHRS and CDR2 YFSETQ. The CDR3 totals 12 residues. V was shortened by 5 bases and J by 8 bases, with 10 bases between the two germline ends. The DNA for the CDR3 is TGCGCCAGCAGGCCTCAGCAAGGGGAGCTGTTTTTT. This encodes CASRPQQGELFF.

V and J are TRBV9 and TRBJ1-1, with a tentative D call TRBD1 (6 bases). Germline values: CDR1 SGDLS, CDR2 YYNGEE. The CDR3 extends over 15 amino acids. Trimming shortened V by 4 bases and J by 4 bases, and 17 bases separated the two germline ends. The CDR3 nucleotides read TGTGCCAGCAGCCCCGGTGGGGGGCGAAGCACTGAAGCTTTCTTT. Amino acid sequence: CASSPGGGRSTEAFF. The variable domain in full, completed from reference TRBV9 and TRBJ1-1, reads DSGVTQTPKHLITATGQRVTLRCSPRSGDLSVYWYQQSLDQGLQFLIQYYNGEERAKGNILERFSAQQFPDLHSELNLSSLELGDSALYFCASSPGGGRSTEAFFGQGTRLTVV.

This chain joins TRBV5-1 and TRBJ2-3; no clear D gene. This CDR3 has 14 amino acids. Germline CDR1 reads SGHRS; CDR2 reads YFSETQ. With 0 bases removed from V and 0 bases from J, the gap between germline ends came to 5 bases. CDR3 region: CASSLGQSTDTQYF. The CDR3 DNA follows: TGCGCCAGCAGCTTGGGGCAGAGCACAGATACGCAGTATTTT.

This clone is judged medium-sized. This chain uses TRBV25-1 with TRBJ2-5; D not certain. The CDR3 consists of 12 residues. V lost 1 base and J 5 bases, leaving 5 bases between the germline ends. CDR1 and CDR2 (germline): MGHDK, SYGVNS. The CDR3 reads CASSESLETQYF. For the CDR3, the DNA is TGTGCCAGCAGTGAATCTCTGGAGACCCAGTACTTC.

The chain employs TRBV27 and TRBJ1-5; the D gene is possibly TRBD1 (5 bases). V was trimmed by 2 bases and J by 7 bases, leaving 12 bases between them. The CDR3 length is 14 residues. CDR1 and CDR2 (germline): MNHEY, SMNVEV (reference sequence). The CDR3 sequence: CASSLQGPGQPQHF. In nucleotides, the CDR3 is TGTGCCAGCAGTTTACAGGGCCCAGGGCAGCCCCAGCATTTT.

This chain connects TRBV5-1 to TRBJ1-5, with unresolved D. The germline V and J ends were trimmed by 0 bases and 6 bases, with 10 bases remaining between them. Germline loops: CDR1 SGHRS, CDR2 YFSETQ. This CDR3 has 14 residues. The CDR3 loop is CASSLGGFAQPQHF. The CDR3, as DNA: TGCGCCAGCAGCTTGGGAGGGTTCGCTCAGCCCCAGCATTTT.

This clone was counted only a few times. For the CDR3, the DNA is TGTGCCAGCTCACCAGTCAGACCGAACCTTAATGAAAAACTGTTTTTT. Translating it yields CASSPVRPNLNEKLFF. The rearrangement links TRBV18 to TRBJ1-4; D ambiguous. The germline CDR1 and CDR2 sequences are KGHSH and LQKENI. Trimming stripped 2 bases from V and 4 bases from J, with 14 bases between. The CDR3 is 16 residues long.

With respect to this clone: Within the sample, other DNA sequences also encode this same CDR3. The V and J genes are TRBV28 and TRBJ1-2; D unclear. Germline V lookup: CDR1 MDHEN, CDR2 SYDVKM. The CDR3 is 13 amino acids. The V end was cut by 7 bases, the J end by 0 bases, with 9 bases between. CDR3 protein: CASKDGTNYGYTF. CDR3 nucleotide sequence: TGTGCCAGCAAGGACGGAACTAACTATGGCTACACCTTC.

The rearrangement uses TRBV7-3 and TRBJ2-2; 9 bases fit TRBD2. The CDR3 loop spans 17 amino acids. The germline V gene has CDR1 SGHTA and CDR2 FQGTGA. V was pared by 1 base and J by 2 bases, with 5 bases of the junction left unmatched. The CDR3 spells CASSLNRLAVNTGELFF. CDR3 DNA sequence: TGTGCCAGCAGCTTAAATAGACTAGCGGTTAACACCGGGGAGCTGTTTTTT.

This sequence joins TRBV7-9 and TRBJ2-1; no reliable D call. The germline V gene encodes CDR1 SEHNR and CDR2 FQNEAQ (reference sequence). The CDR3 contains 14 residues. V was cut by 6 bases and J by 2 bases, with 11 bases left in between. Here the CDR3 DNA reads TGTGCCAGCAGATATTTGGGCCCCTACAATGAGCAGTTCTTC. Protein product: CASRYLGPYNEQFF. Drawing the rest from reference TRBV7-9 and TRBJ2-1, the complete variable domain is DTGVSQNPRHKITKRGQNVTFRCDPISEHNRLYWYRQTLGQGPEFLTYFQNEAQLEKSRLLSDRFSAERPKGSFSTLEIQRTEQGDSAMYLCASRYLGPYNEQFFGPGTRLTVL.

This clone ranks as large (0.1 to 1%). This chain joins TRBV5-1 and TRBJ1-2; D may be TRBD1 (5 bases). The germline V gene encodes CDR1 SGHRS and CDR2 YFSETQ. Trimming cost V 5 bases and J 8 bases, with 22 bases left between them. The CDR3 is 15 amino acids. The CDR3 DNA sequence: TGCGCCAGCAGTCCCGGTGGGGGGAGCGCCGTCGGCTACACCTTC. Residues: CASSPGGGSAVGYTF.

This clone was recorded a few times. This rearrangement joins TRBV19 to TRBJ1-4, with TRBD1 as a possible D gene (5 bases). The CDR3 length is 13 residues. With 3 bases removed from V and 8 bases from J, the gap between germline ends came to 10 bases. Germline V lookup: CDR1 LNHDA, CDR2 SQIVND (reference sequence). As DNA, the CDR3 is TGTGCCAGTAGTATGGTCGGGGGAGAAAAACTGTTTTTT. It codes for CASSMVGGEKLFF.

The chain recombines TRBV30 with TRBJ1-4; no firm D call. Deletions cut 4 bases from V and 3 bases from J, with 12 bases between. The CDR3 runs 14 residues. Per the germline V gene, CDR1 is GTSNPN and CDR2 is SVGIG (reference sequence). CDR3 residues: CAWNQNGANEKLFF. CDR3 sequence (DNA): TGTGCCTGGAACCAAAACGGGGCTAATGAAAAACTGTTTTTT.

V and J are TRBV7-9 and TRBJ1-2, with a possible D match to TRBD1 (5 bases). Trimming took 1 base from V and 4 from J, leaving 13 bases between them. Per the germline V gene, CDR1 is SEHNR and CDR2 is FQNEAQ (reference sequence). The CDR3 runs 15 residues. DNA of the CDR3: TGTGCCAGCAGCTTAGTCGGGGCGCAGGGCTATGGCTACACCTTC. It specifies CASSLVGAQGYGYTF.

This chain uses TRBV14 with TRBJ1-2, with D tentatively TRBD1 (5 bases). The CDR3 runs 14 residues. Trimming pared 1 base from V and 3 bases from J, leaving 9 bases between. Germline V gene lookup returns CDR1 SGHDN and CDR2 FVKESK. As DNA, the CDR3 is TGTGCCAGCAGCCAAGTCGGGACGGACTATGGCTACACCTTC. This codes for CASSQVGTDYGYTF.

The chain uses TRBV7-9 and TRBJ1-1; 7 positions agree with TRBD1. Per germline, CDR1 SEHNR and CDR2 FQNEAQ (reference sequence). There are 14 residues in the CDR3. J lost 2 bases, V lost 7 bases, and 7 bases had no gene match. CDR3 coding DNA: TGTGCCAGCAACTTCGGGACAGACAACACTGAAGCTTTCTTT. This gives the protein CASNFGTDNTEAFF.

This chain connects TRBV5-4 to TRBJ2-1; TRBD2 matches at 8 bases. V lost 4 bases to trimming and J lost 3 bases; unmatched junction nucleotides: 9. The germline V gene encodes CDR1 SGHNT and CDR2 YYREEE (reference sequence). This CDR3 contains 16 residues. The CDR3 coding sequence is TGTGCCAGCAGCCGGTCGGGGGGGGGCGTCTACAATGAGCAGTTCTTC. It is translated as CASSRSGGGVYNEQFF.

The V gene is TRBV6-6, the J gene TRBJ2-7; D might be TRBD1 (6 bases). V lost 5 bases and J lost 2, with 13 bases in between. Per germline, CDR1 MNHNY and CDR2 SVGAGI (reference sequence). The CDR3 is made up of 14 amino acids. CDR3 sequence: CASSDQTGPYEQYF. CDR3 sequence (DNA): TGTGCCAGCAGTGACCAGACAGGCCCCTACGAGCAGTACTTC.